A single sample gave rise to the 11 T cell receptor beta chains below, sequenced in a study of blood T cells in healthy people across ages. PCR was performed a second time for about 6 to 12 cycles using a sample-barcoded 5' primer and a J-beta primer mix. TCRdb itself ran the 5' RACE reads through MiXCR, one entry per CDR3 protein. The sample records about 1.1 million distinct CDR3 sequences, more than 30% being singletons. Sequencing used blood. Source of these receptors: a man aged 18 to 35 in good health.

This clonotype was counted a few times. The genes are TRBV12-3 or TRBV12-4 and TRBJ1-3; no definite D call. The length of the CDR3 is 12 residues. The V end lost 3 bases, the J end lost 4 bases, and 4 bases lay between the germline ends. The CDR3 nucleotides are TGTGCCAGCAGTTTCGAAGGAAACACCATATATTTT. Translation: CASSFEGNTIYF.

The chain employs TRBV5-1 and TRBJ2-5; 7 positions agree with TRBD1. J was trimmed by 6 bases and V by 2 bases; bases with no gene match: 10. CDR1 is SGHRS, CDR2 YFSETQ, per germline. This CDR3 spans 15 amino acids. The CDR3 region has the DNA TGCGCCAGCAGCTTCAGCGGAGACAGGGTGAAGACCCAGTACTTC. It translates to CASSFSGDRVKTQYF.

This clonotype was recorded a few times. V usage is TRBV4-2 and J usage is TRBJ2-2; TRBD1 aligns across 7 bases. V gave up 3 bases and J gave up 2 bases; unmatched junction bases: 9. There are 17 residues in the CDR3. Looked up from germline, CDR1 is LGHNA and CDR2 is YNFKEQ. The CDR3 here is CASSQSPGTVNTGELFF. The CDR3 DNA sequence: TGTGCCAGCAGCCAGAGCCCCGGGACAGTAAACACCGGGGAGCTGTTTTTT.

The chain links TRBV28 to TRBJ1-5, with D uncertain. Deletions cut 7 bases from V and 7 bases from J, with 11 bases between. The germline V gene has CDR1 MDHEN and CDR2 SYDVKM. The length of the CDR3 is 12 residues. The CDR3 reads CASNFQDQPQHF. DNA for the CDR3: TGTGCCAGCAATTTCCAGGACCAGCCCCAGCATTTT.

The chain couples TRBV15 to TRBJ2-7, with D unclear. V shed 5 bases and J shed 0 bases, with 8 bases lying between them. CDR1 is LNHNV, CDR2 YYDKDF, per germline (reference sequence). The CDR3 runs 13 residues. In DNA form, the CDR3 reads TGTGCCACCAGCGGGTCAAGCTCCTACGAGCAGTACTTC. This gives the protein CATSGSSSYEQYF.

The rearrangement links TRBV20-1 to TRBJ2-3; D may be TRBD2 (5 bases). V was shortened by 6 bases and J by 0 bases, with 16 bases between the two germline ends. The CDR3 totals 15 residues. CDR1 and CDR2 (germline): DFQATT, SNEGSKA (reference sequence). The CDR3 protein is CSAEVPGFSTDTQYF. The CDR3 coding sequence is TGCAGTGCCGAGGTCCCGGGGTTCAGCACAGATACGCAGTATTTT.

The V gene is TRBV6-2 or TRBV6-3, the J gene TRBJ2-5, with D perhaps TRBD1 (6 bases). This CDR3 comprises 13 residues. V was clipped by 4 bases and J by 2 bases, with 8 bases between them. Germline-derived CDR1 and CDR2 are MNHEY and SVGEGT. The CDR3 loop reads CASSWTEQETQYF. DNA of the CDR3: TGTGCCAGCAGTTGGACAGAGCAAGAGACCCAGTACTTC.

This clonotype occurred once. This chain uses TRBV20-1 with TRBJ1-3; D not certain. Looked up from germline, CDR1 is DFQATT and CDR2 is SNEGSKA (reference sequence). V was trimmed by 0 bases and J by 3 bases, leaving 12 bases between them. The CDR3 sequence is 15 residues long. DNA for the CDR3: TGCAGTGCTAGAGATTCGCAAGGGATTGGAAACACCATATATTTT. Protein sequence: CSARDSQGIGNTIYF.

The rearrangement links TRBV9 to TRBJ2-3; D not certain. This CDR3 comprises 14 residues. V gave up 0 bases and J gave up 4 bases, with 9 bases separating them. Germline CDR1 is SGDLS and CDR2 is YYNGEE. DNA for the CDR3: TGTGCCAGCAGCGTAGGGCTAGTAGCAGATACGCAGTATTTT. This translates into CASSVGLVADTQYF.

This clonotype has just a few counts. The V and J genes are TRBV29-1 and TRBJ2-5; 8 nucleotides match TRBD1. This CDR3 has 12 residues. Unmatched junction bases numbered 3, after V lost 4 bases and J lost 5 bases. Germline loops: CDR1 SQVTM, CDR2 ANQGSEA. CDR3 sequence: CSVGQGSETQYF. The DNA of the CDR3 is TGCAGCGTTGGACAGGGGTCGGAGACCCAGTACTTC.

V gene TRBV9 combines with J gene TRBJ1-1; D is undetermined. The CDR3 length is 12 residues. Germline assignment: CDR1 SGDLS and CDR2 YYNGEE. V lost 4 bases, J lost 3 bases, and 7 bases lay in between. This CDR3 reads CASSREDTEAFF. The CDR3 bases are TGTGCCAGCAGCAGGGAGGACACTGAAGCTTTCTTT.